The 31 T cell receptor beta chains listed next were all sequenced from one sample in a study of identical twins' blood T cells. In TCRdb, the 5' RACE reads were re-called with MiXCR into one record per CDR3 protein. Of hundreds of thousands of distinct CDR3 sequences listed, 25% to 35% are singletons. Material: PBMCs. The receptors were sampled from a woman between 18 and 50 years old in good health.

The chain carries TRBV7-9 and TRBJ1-1, with 8 bases matching TRBD1. There are 15 residues in the CDR3. The J segment lost 1 base and the V segment lost 1 base, leaving 2 bases of the junction unmatched. Germline-derived CDR1 and CDR2 are SEHNR and FQNEAQ (reference sequence). For the CDR3, the DNA is TGTGCCAGCAGCTTAGACGGACAGGGGAACACTGAAGCTTTCTTT. As protein: CASSLDGQGNTEAFF.

The chain combines TRBV7-6 with TRBJ2-5; D is undetermined. CDR1 and CDR2 (germline): SGHVS, FNYEAQ. The CDR3 is made up of 15 amino acids. Trimming took off 4 bases at V and 3 bases at J, with 15 bases between the two ends. In DNA form, the CDR3 reads TGTGCCAGCAGCTCTTTATTAGAGATTGAAGAGACCCAGTACTTC. This gives the protein CASSSLLEIEETQYF.

This clonotype was seen a handful of times. V usage is TRBV9 and J usage is TRBJ2-1, with D tentatively TRBD1 (6 bases). Trimming took off 1 base at V and 5 bases at J, with 16 bases between the two ends. Per the germline V gene, CDR1 is SGDLS and CDR2 is YYNGEE. There are 16 residues in the CDR3. The CDR3 region is CASSVRGGSQDNEQFF. The CDR3 nucleotides read TGTGCCAGCAGCGTAAGAGGGGGTAGCCAAGACAATGAGCAGTTCTTC. Supplemented by reference TRBV9 and TRBJ2-1, the full variable domain reads DSGVTQTPKHLITATGQRVTLRCSPRSGDLSVYWYQQSLDQGLQFLIQYYNGEERAKGNILERFSAQQFPDLHSELNLSSLELGDSALYFCASSVRGGSQDNEQFFGPGTRLTVL.

The chain joins TRBV20-1 to TRBJ2-7; maybe TRBD2 (7 bases). The V and J ends lost 2 bases and 2 bases respectively, with 19 bases between them. The CDR3 is 16 residues long. Germline loops: CDR1 DFQATT, CDR2 SNEGSKA (reference sequence). CDR3 DNA: TGCAGTGCTAGACCTCCCGGGGGGACAATGCCCTACGAGCAGTACTTC. This codes for CSARPPGGTMPYEQYF.

The table lists this clonotype with a few counts. The chain links TRBV5-1 to TRBJ2-1; D perhaps matches TRBD2 (5 bases). The CDR3 has 13 amino acids. V was shortened by 5 bases and J by 7 bases, with 13 bases between the two germline ends. Germline assignment: CDR1 SGHRS and CDR2 YFSETQ. The CDR3 loop reads CASSKGDANEQFF. The CDR3 nucleotides are TGCGCCAGCAGTAAGGGAGACGCAAATGAGCAGTTCTTC.

This clonotype appeared a few times. The chain uses TRBV10-3 and TRBJ1-1, with 8 nucleotides matching TRBD1. The CDR3 covers 15 residues. Germline V gives CDR1 ENHRY, CDR2 SYGVKD. Trimming cost V 6 bases and J 4 bases; bases outside gene matches: 10. The CDR3 bases are TGTGCCATCAGCTCACAACAGGGGGGAGGCACTGAAGCTTTCTTT. Translation: CAISSQQGGGTEAFF.

The chain is built from TRBV20-1 and TRBJ1-6; D is ambiguous. V was shortened by 0 bases and J by 0 bases, with 9 bases between the two germline ends. The germline gives CDR1 DFQATT, CDR2 SNEGSKA (reference sequence). This CDR3 region has 16 residues. CDR3 coding DNA: TGCAGTGCTAGAGATTGGACGAGCTCCTATAATTCACCCCTCCACTTT. It is translated as CSARDWTSSYNSPLHF.

The V gene is TRBV7-9, the J gene TRBJ1-2; D is undetermined. Germline loops: CDR1 SEHNR, CDR2 FQNEAQ (reference sequence). Deletions cut 5 bases from V and 2 bases from J, with 12 bases between. The CDR3 contains 14 residues. Here the CDR3 DNA reads TGTGCCAGCAGCCCCCCCCCAATGAACTATGGCTACACCTTC. This codes for CASSPPPMNYGYTF.

Note on this clonotype: At one of its ends the junction is not consistent with the germline gene, which may arise from a read error. The chain uses TRBV10-3 and TRBJ1-6, with D possibly matching TRBD1 (6 bases). The V gene's germline CDR1 is ENHRY and CDR2 SYGVKD. The CDR3 totals 13 residues. CDR3: CAITEDSNSPLHF. For the CDR3, the DNA is TGTGCCATCACTGAGGACAGTAATTCACCCCTCCACTTT.

This clonotype appeared a single time. This may come from a read error, since a much larger clone is one base off. The CDR3 carries no conserved terminal phenylalanine or tryptophan, so it likely arises from a read error. The genes are TRBV5-1 and TRBJ1-2, with TRBD1 as a possible D gene (5 bases). Deletions cut 4 bases from V and 6 bases from J, with 13 bases between. In germline, CDR1 is SGHRS, CDR2 YFSETQ. This CDR3 is built from 13 residues. The CDR3 is CASSPRTIDGYTL. CDR3 nucleotides: TGCGCCAGCAGCCCGCGGACAATCGATGGCTACACCCTC.

For this clonotype: An end of the junction does not agree with germline; a read error may underlie this. The chain combines TRBV29-1 with TRBJ2-3; 7 bases map to TRBD1. The CDR3 is made up of 12 amino acids. Germline values: CDR1 SQVTM, CDR2 ANQGSEA. In DNA, the CDR3 is TGCAGCCTCGTAACAGGGGATAGTACGCAGTATTTC. Translated, it gives CSLVTGDSTQYF.

This clonotype was seen a single time. It may be a read error: a sequence one base away is much more abundant. The chain links TRBV29-1 to TRBJ2-1; 10 bases are shared with TRBD2. The V segment lost 8 bases and the J segment 4 bases; nucleotides outside the gene matches: 8. This CDR3 comprises 14 residues. CDR1 and CDR2 (germline): SQVTM, ANQGSEA. CDR3 region: CSTPIAGGYNEQFF. CDR3 DNA sequence: TGCAGCACTCCCATAGCGGGAGGTTACAATGAGCAGTTCTTC.

This chain joins TRBV6-5 and TRBJ1-6; D gene ambiguous. This CDR3 spans 14 amino acids. Trimming removed 2 bases at V and 8 bases at J, with 10 bases between. Looked up from germline, CDR1 is MNHEY and CDR2 is SVGAGI. The CDR3, as DNA: TGTGCCAGCAGTTACCGGGAACGGGATTCACCCCTCCACTTT. Translated: CASSYRERDSPLHF.

J is TRBJ2-1 and V is TRBV18; D is unresolved. The CDR3 extends over 15 amino acids. Germline loops: CDR1 KGHSH, CDR2 LQKENI. V was clipped by 7 bases and J by 1 base, with 14 bases between them. The CDR3 region is CASCTQGWSYNEQFF. The CDR3 nucleotides are TGTGCCAGCTGCACCCAAGGTTGGTCCTACAATGAGCAGTTCTTC. Full variable domain (rest looked up from reference TRBV18 and TRBJ2-1): NAGVMQNPRHLVRRRGQEARLRCSPMKGHSHVYWYRQLPEEGLKFMVYLQKENIIDESGMPKERFSAEFPKEGPSILRIQQVVRGDSAAYFCASCTQGWSYNEQFFGPGTRLTVL.

This clonotype turned up a few times. V is TRBV12-3 or TRBV12-4 and J is TRBJ1-5; D may be TRBD1 (6 bases). The CDR3 runs 15 residues. V gave up 2 bases and J gave up 3 bases, with 11 bases separating them. CDR3 amino acids: CASSLSDRFNQPQHF. The DNA for the CDR3 is TGTGCCAGCAGTTTAAGCGACAGGTTCAATCAGCCCCAGCATTTT.

Only a few counts were recorded for this clonotype. The CDR3 DNA sequence: TGTGCCAGCAGCTTAGGACAGACCCACTACAATGAGCAGTTCTTC. Its protein product is CASSLGQTHYNEQFF. The chain is built from TRBV7-3 and TRBJ2-1, with a tentative D call TRBD1 (6 bases). V was cut by 2 bases and J by 3 bases, with 11 bases left in between. Germline CDR1 and CDR2: SGHTA and FQGTGA. There are 15 residues in the CDR3.

With regard to this clonotype: With a much larger clone just one base away, this may be a read error. The chain links TRBV29-1 to TRBJ2-5; perhaps TRBD2 as D (5 bases). The CDR3 has 11 residues. Trimming took 4 bases from V and 9 from J, leaving 12 bases between them. Germline loops: CDR1 SQVTM, CDR2 ANQGSEA. CDR3 sequence (DNA): TGCAGCGTTGGTCGTACGGAGGCCCAGTACTTC. Translating gives CSVGRTEAQYF. Supplemented by reference TRBV29-1 and TRBJ2-5, the full variable domain reads SAVISQKPSRDICQRGTSLTIQCQVDSQVTMMFWYRQQPGQSLTLIATANQGSEATYESGFVIDKFPISRPNLTFSTLTVSNMSPEDSSIYLCSVGRTEAQYFGPGTRLLVL.

The chain has TRBV6-2 or TRBV6-3 and TRBJ2-3, with D unclear. The germline V gene has CDR1 MNHEY and CDR2 SVGEGT. The V end was cut by 2 bases, the J end by 4 bases, with 16 bases between. CDR3 size: 16 residues. The CDR3 loop reads CASSYVSDGNPDTQYF. The CDR3 bases are TGTGCCAGCAGTTACGTTTCCGATGGAAACCCAGATACGCAGTATTTT.

This clonotype was detected only a few times. The gene calls are TRBV12-3 or TRBV12-4 and TRBJ1-1; D is uncertain. The V and J ends lost 7 bases and 1 base respectively, with 10 bases between them. This CDR3 spans 13 amino acids. CDR3 amino acids: CASMVSGNTEAFF. Here the CDR3 DNA reads TGTGCCAGCATGGTTTCGGGGAACACTGAAGCTTTCTTT.

In its sample, this clonotype was seen many times. The rearrangement uses TRBV14 and TRBJ2-1; D gene uncertain. This CDR3 contains 12 residues. Germline V gene data show CDR1 as SGHDN and CDR2 as FVKESK. V lost 0 bases, J lost 7 bases, and 4 bases lay in between. CDR3 region: CASSQEGNEQFF. Written as DNA, the CDR3 is TGTGCCAGCAGCCAAGAAGGGAATGAGCAGTTCTTC.

The chain combines TRBV7-6 with TRBJ2-7; the match to TRBD2 covers 7 bases. V lost 1 base, J lost 5 bases, and 5 bases stayed unmatched. The length of the CDR3 is 14 residues. The germline V gene encodes CDR1 SGHVS and CDR2 FNYEAQ. The CDR3 region has the DNA TGTGCCAGCAGCTTAGTGGGAGGGAGCAACGAGCAGTACTTC. Residues: CASSLVGGSNEQYF.

This chain joins TRBV11-2 and TRBJ1-1; TRBD1 matches at 7 bases. CDR1 is SGHAT, CDR2 FQNNGV, per germline. The trim removed 3 bases at V and 4 bases at J, leaving 5 bases unmatched. The CDR3 is 14 residues long. The CDR3 loop reads CASSFDRDSTEAFF. CDR3 nucleotides: TGTGCCAGCAGCTTTGACCGGGACAGCACTGAAGCTTTCTTT. Drawing the rest from reference TRBV11-2 and TRBJ1-1, the complete variable domain is EAGVAQSPRYKIIEKRQSVAFWCNPISGHATLYWYQQILGQGPKLLIQFQNNGVVDDSQLPKDRFSAERLKGVDSTLKIQPAKLEDSAVYLCASSFDRDSTEAFFGQGTRLTVV.

In the case of this clonotype: This sequence is one base from a far larger clone and is likely a read error. This chain links TRBV12-3 or TRBV12-4 with TRBJ1-1, with D perhaps matching TRBD1 (5 bases). The CDR3 runs 13 residues. CDR3 sequence (DNA): TGTGCCAACAGTTTAGACAGGAACACTGAAGCTTTCTTT. This translates into CANSLDRNTEAFF.

This clonotype was detected only a few times. The CDR3 region is CASRDISYEQYF. The DNA for the CDR3 is TGTGCCAGCAGGGACATCTCCTACGAGCAGTACTTC. V and J are TRBV2 and TRBJ2-7, with D possibly TRBD1 on 5 matching bases. The CDR3 covers 12 residues. Per germline, CDR1 SNHLY and CDR2 FYNNEI. V gave up 6 bases and J gave up 0 bases, with 6 bases separating them.

The chain links TRBV6-2 or TRBV6-3 to TRBJ2-2; possible D gene TRBD2, 5 bases. This CDR3 region has 16 residues. V was pared by 5 bases and J by 1 base, with 14 bases between. CDR1 and CDR2 from the germline V gene are MNHEY and SVGEGT. CDR3 coding DNA: TGTGCCAGCAGTGCCAGGACTGACGTGAACACCGGGGAGCTGTTTTTT. As protein: CASSARTDVNTGELFF.

V and J are TRBV3-1 and TRBJ1-5, with D unclear. The CDR3 has 20 residues. CDR1 LGHDT and CDR2 YNNKEL come from the germline V gene (reference sequence). With 1 base removed from V and 4 bases from J, the gap between germline ends came to 26 bases. CDR3 coding DNA: TGTGCCAGCAGCCAAGCGACGGATCAGAGGGCAGCGATTATTAATCAGCCCCAGCATTTT. Amino acid sequence: CASSQATDQRAAIINQPQHF.

This clonotype was observed a handful of times. The J gene is TRBJ1-4, the V gene TRBV6-5, with D tentatively TRBD1 (5 bases). V dropped 2 bases and J dropped 6 bases, with 22 bases sitting between them. Germline assignment: CDR1 MNHEY and CDR2 SVGAGI. The CDR3 is 18 amino acids. This CDR3 is CASSYRLPFRGPDEKLFF. CDR3 bases: TGTGCCAGCAGTTACCGCTTACCGTTTAGGGGACCTGATGAAAAACTGTTTTTT.

In this sample, this clonotype turned up a few times. The CDR3 protein is CASSLVAGSNEQFF. Here the CDR3 DNA reads TGTGCCAGCAGCTTGGTAGCGGGATCCAATGAGCAGTTCTTC. The genes are TRBV11-2 and TRBJ2-1; 8 nucleotides agree with TRBD2. The CDR3 totals 14 residues. Germline lookup yields CDR1 SGHAT and CDR2 FQNNGV. J gave up 6 bases and V 3 bases, and 4 bases lay outside the gene matches.

The J gene is TRBJ2-2, the V gene TRBV7-9; a weak D match, TRBD1 (6 bases). CDR1 is SEHNR and CDR2 is FQNEAQ in the germline V gene (reference sequence). Trimming removed 6 bases at V and 4 bases at J, with 15 bases between. The CDR3 consists of 15 residues. This CDR3 is CASRPSTGGTGELFF. The CDR3 nucleotides read TGTGCCAGCAGACCCTCGACAGGCGGCACCGGGGAGCTGTTTTTT.

The J gene is TRBJ1-1, the V gene TRBV6-2 or TRBV6-3, with D possibly being TRBD1 (5 bases). The germline V gene has CDR1 MNHEY and CDR2 SVGEGT. Trimming removed 0 bases from V and 0 bases from J, with 14 bases in between. This CDR3 comprises 17 residues. The CDR3 here is CASSYSIGTGLNTEAFF. CDR3 coding DNA: TGTGCCAGCAGTTACTCGATAGGAACAGGCTTGAACACTGAAGCTTTCTTT.

Turning to this clonotype: At one boundary the junction diverges from the germline segment, which might be a read error. The rearrangement joins TRBV30 to TRBJ1-4, with no clear D. The V gene's germline CDR1 is GTSNPN and CDR2 SVGIG (reference sequence). The CDR3 loop spans 17 amino acids. The CDR3: CARSGRGEFSDGEKLFF. The CDR3 DNA reads TGTGCCAGGAGTGGACGAGGCGAATTTTCGGATGGTGAAAAACTGTTTTTT.